This T cell receptor beta chain emerged from a study of blood T cell repertoires in COVID-19. Study details: Nucleic acid was either cDNA or gDNA, and it came from T cells, B-cell-depleted T cells, or PBMCs.

The CDR3 totals 15 residues. Germline CDR1 and CDR2: KGHSH and LQKENI. V lost 0 bases to trimming and J lost 4 bases; unmatched junction nucleotides: 5. Measured with immunoSEQ multiplex PCR; TCRdb has only the in-frame clones, and not every one. The repertoire consists of some 120,000 clones, with 75% to 90% occurring once and the leading ten covering more than 3.5%. The receptor was isolated from a human donor in a cohort sampled during active COVID-19. Sequencing was performed on peripheral blood. The chain uses TRBV18 and TRBJ2-5, with 7 bases identical to TRBD1. The CDR3 DNA is TGTGCCAGCTCACCACCGCTGGCAGGGGGAGAGACCCAGTACTTC. It is translated as CASSPPLAGGETQYF.